These 23 T cell receptor beta chains share one sample of origin, sequenced in a study of shared clonotypes between healthy human individuals. Here immunoSEQ multiplex PCR was the method, and the copy in TCRdb shows in-frame clones only, minus some. The sample has roughly 500,000 clones; roughly 95% are singletons. Specimen: naive CD4+ T cells sorted from blood. Specified subset: CD45RA+ positively selected. The source is a woman between 25 and 40 years old in good health.

The V call is TRBV10-1, the J call TRBJ2-2; tentatively, D is TRBD1 or TRBD2 (5 bases each). The CDR3 is made up of 14 amino acids. Germline V gene data show CDR1 as WNHNN and CDR2 as SYGVQD (reference sequence). The V end was cut by 5 bases, the J end by 3 bases, with 10 bases between. The CDR3 spells CASSPGPYTGELFF. The CDR3 DNA reads as TGCGCCAGCAGTCCGGGACCTTACACCGGGGAGCTGTTTTTT.

The gene calls are TRBV4-1 and TRBJ2-3, with 11 bases identical to TRBD2. The CDR3 sequence is 17 residues long. Germline V CDR1 and CDR2: MGHRA, YSYEKL. V trimming: 2 bases; J trimming: 0 bases; junction bases outside the gene matches: 4. The CDR3 sequence is CASSQRLAGLSTDTQYF. CDR3 bases: TGCGCCAGCAGCCAAAGACTAGCGGGATTGAGCACAGATACGCAGTATTTT.

The rearrangement joins TRBV7-9 to TRBJ1-4; D is perhaps TRBD1 (6 bases). The V end lost 5 bases, the J end lost 8 bases, and 12 bases lay between the germline ends. This CDR3 has 13 amino acids. Germline V gene sequence: CDR1 SEHNR, CDR2 FQNEAQ (reference sequence). The DNA of the CDR3 is TGTGCCAGCAGCCAATCAGGACAGGAAAAACTGTTTTTT. Protein: CASSQSGQEKLFF.

The chain joins TRBV7-9 to TRBJ2-5; D may be TRBD2 (6 bases). Trimming cost V 4 bases and J 2 bases, with 11 bases left between them. The CDR3 extends over 14 amino acids. Germline V gene data show CDR1 as SEHNR and CDR2 as FQNEAQ (reference sequence). In DNA form, the CDR3 reads TGTGCCAGCAGCTGGGAGGCACAACAAGAGACCCAGTACTTC. It codes for CASSWEAQQETQYF.

The chain is built from TRBV11-2 and TRBJ2-1; D ambiguous. V lost 5 bases, J lost 4 bases, and 15 bases lay in between. Germline V gives CDR1 SGHAT, CDR2 FQNNGV. This CDR3 has 15 amino acids. The CDR3 is CASSPLAAGYNEQFF. The CDR3 coding sequence is TGTGCCAGCAGCCCTCTCGCGGCCGGATACAATGAGCAGTTCTTC.

The rearrangement uses TRBV5-4 and TRBJ1-3, with D maybe TRBD1 (5 bases). This CDR3 has 14 residues. Germline V lookup: CDR1 SGHNT, CDR2 YYREEE (reference sequence). V shed 3 bases and J shed 0 bases, with 7 bases lying between them. CDR3 region: CASSWGVSGNTIYF. DNA for the CDR3: TGTGCCAGCAGCTGGGGGGTCTCTGGAAACACCATATATTTT.

The J gene is TRBJ2-7, the V gene TRBV7-9; D might be TRBD1 (6 bases). CDR1 and CDR2 from the germline V gene are SEHNR and FQNEAQ (reference sequence). The CDR3 contains 16 residues. Trimming took 5 bases from V and 2 from J, leaving 19 bases between them. CDR3 sequence reads: CASSNMGARVTYEQYF. In DNA, the CDR3 is TGTGCCAGCAGCAACATGGGGGCGCGGGTTACCTACGAGCAGTACTTC.

V is TRBV15 and J is TRBJ2-2; 14 bases align to TRBD2. This CDR3 has 19 residues. V trimming: 2 bases; J trimming: 3 bases; junction bases outside the gene matches: 8. In germline, CDR1 is LNHNV, CDR2 YYDKDF (reference sequence). Written as DNA, the CDR3 is TGTGCCACCAGCAGAACCGGGACTAGCGGGAGTATCGACACCGGGGAGCTGTTTTTT. It yields the protein CATSRTGTSGSIDTGELFF.

This chain connects TRBV5-4 to TRBJ2-6; D may be TRBD2 (5 bases). Germline V CDR1 and CDR2: SGHNT, YYREEE (reference sequence). Trimming took 3 bases from V and 1 from J, leaving 5 bases between them. The CDR3 is 14 amino acids. For the CDR3, the DNA is TGTGCCAGCAGCTCGGGGTCTGGGGCCAACGTCCTGACTTTC. Encoded protein: CASSSGSGANVLTF.

This clone was seen only once. The junction departs from germline at one end; a sequencing error may be responsible. This chain links TRBV6-1 with TRBJ2-1; perhaps TRBD1 as D (6 bases). CDR1 is MNHNS and CDR2 is SASEGT in the germline V gene. The CDR3 is made up of 15 amino acids. DNA for the CDR3: TGTGCCAGCAGGGAAGCGACAGGAACCTACAATGAGCAGTTCTTC. This translates into CASREATGTYNEQFF.

The J gene is TRBJ2-7, the V gene TRBV7-8, with D possibly matching TRBD1 (6 bases). The ends were cut back, 3 bases at V and 2 bases at J, with 20 bases in the middle. This CDR3 comprises 17 residues. CDR1 is SGHVS and CDR2 is FQNEAQ in the germline V gene. CDR3 DNA: TGTGCCAGCAGCTTGAACTCTTGGGACACGCAGCCCTACGAGCAGTACTTC. Translating gives CASSLNSWDTQPYEQYF.

The rearrangement joins TRBV28 to TRBJ1-2; possibly TRBD1 for D (5 bases). The CDR3 has 16 residues. Trimming left V 6 bases short and J 5 bases short, with 22 bases between. Germline V gene lookup returns CDR1 MDHEN and CDR2 SYDVKM. CDR3: CASRTGAGREGYGYTF. The CDR3 DNA reads as TGTGCCAGCAGAACGGGAGCGGGCAGGGAAGGGTATGGCTACACCTTC.

The rearrangement uses TRBV6-5 and TRBJ2-2; D remains unclear. The CDR3 loop spans 13 amino acids. V was shortened by 6 bases and J by 5 bases, with 10 bases between the two germline ends. Per germline, CDR1 MNHEY and CDR2 SVGAGI. CDR3 sequence: CASSFLGTGELFF. The DNA for the CDR3 is TGTGCCAGCAGCTTCCTAGGGACCGGGGAGCTGTTTTTT.

A word on this clone: A read error may produce the germline difference seen at one junction end. The chain uses TRBV27 and TRBJ1-2; D is unclear. Germline values: CDR1 MNHEY, CDR2 SMNVEV (reference sequence). This CDR3 is 14 amino acids long. The DNA for the CDR3 is TGTGGCAGCAGTTTATCGATCGGGTTGGCTGGCTACACCTTC. Translation: CGSSLSIGLAGYTF.

The rearrangement links TRBV28 to TRBJ1-5; a weak D match, TRBD1 (6 bases). The germline V gene has CDR1 MDHEN and CDR2 SYDVKM. The germline V and J ends were trimmed by 6 bases and 12 bases, with 18 bases remaining between them. The CDR3 is made up of 13 amino acids. CDR3 DNA: TGTGCCAGCAGAATAGGGGGGGAAACACTCCAGCATTTT. It is translated as CASRIGGETLQHF.

The chain combines TRBV19 with TRBJ1-5; the D gene is possibly TRBD1 (6 bases). CDR3 size: 14 residues. V lost 10 bases to trimming and J lost 2 bases, with 15 bases between them. Germline assignment: CDR1 LNHDA and CDR2 SQIVND (reference sequence). CDR3 coding DNA: TGTGCCACACAACAGGGAGATGGCAATCAGCCCCAGCATTTT. Translating gives CATQQGDGNQPQHF.

This clone appeared once. The chain employs TRBV10-3 and TRBJ2-3; TRBD2 matches 8 bases. The CDR3 is 13 residues long. V lost 5 bases and J lost 4; bases outside the gene matches: 2. The germline V gene encodes CDR1 ENHRY and CDR2 SYGVKD. The CDR3 region has the DNA TGTGCCATCAGTATAGCGGGACCAGATACGCAGTATTTT. It is translated as CAISIAGPDTQYF.

The rearrangement joins TRBV4-1 to TRBJ2-7, with unresolved D. This CDR3 has 15 residues. Deletions cut 0 bases from V and 1 base from J, with 10 bases between. Germline assignment: CDR1 MGHRA and CDR2 YSYEKL. The CDR3 DNA sequence: TGCGCCAGCAGCCAAGAACGAGGATATTCCTACGAGCAGTACTTC. Its protein is CASSQERGYSYEQYF.

The V and J genes are TRBV29-1 and TRBJ2-3; 13 nucleotides align to TRBD2. The CDR3 runs 15 residues. The V and J ends lost 6 bases and 3 bases, in that order; junction bases with no gene match: 6. CDR1 is SQVTM, CDR2 ANQGSEA, per germline. CDR3 in DNA: TGCAGCGTGGGGGGACTAGCGGGGTATACAGATACGCAGTATTTT. As protein: CSVGGLAGYTDTQYF.

This sequence joins TRBV15 and TRBJ2-1; unclear D gene. Germline CDR1 is LNHNV and CDR2 is YYDKDF (reference sequence). Trimming removed 5 bases at V and 4 bases at J, with 9 bases between. The CDR3 is 13 residues long. CDR3 sequence: CATSWSDYNEQFF. CDR3 coding DNA: TGTGCCACCAGCTGGAGCGATTACAATGAGCAGTTCTTC.

This chain connects TRBV6-5 to TRBJ2-7, with 11 bases fitting TRBD2. In germline, CDR1 is MNHEY, CDR2 SVGAGI. V gave up 4 bases and J gave up 5 bases; unmatched junction bases: 4. The CDR3 spans 14 residues. The CDR3 sequence is CASSFGTSGNEQYF. The CDR3 nucleotides are TGTGCCAGCAGTTTTGGGACTAGCGGAAACGAGCAGTACTTC.

CDR3 sequence (DNA): TGCGCCAGCAGCTTGGCCGTCGGGCGGGAGGCCTACGAGCAGTACTTC. The encoded protein is CASSLAVGREAYEQYF. The chain couples TRBV5-1 to TRBJ2-7; TRBD2 matches at 8 bases. Trimming cost V 0 bases and J 2 bases; bases outside gene matches: 7. CDR3 length: 16 amino acids. Germline CDR1 is SGHRS and CDR2 is YFSETQ.

The V gene is TRBV27, the J gene TRBJ2-2, with 13 bases identical to TRBD2. The CDR3 contains 17 residues. Germline-derived CDR1 and CDR2 are MNHEY and SMNVEV (reference sequence). V shed 5 bases and J 0 bases; nucleotides not matched to a gene: 3. The CDR3 spells CASSRTSGSSNTGELFF. The CDR3 nucleotides are TGTGCCAGCAGTCGGACTAGCGGGAGCTCGAACACCGGGGAGCTGTTTTTT.